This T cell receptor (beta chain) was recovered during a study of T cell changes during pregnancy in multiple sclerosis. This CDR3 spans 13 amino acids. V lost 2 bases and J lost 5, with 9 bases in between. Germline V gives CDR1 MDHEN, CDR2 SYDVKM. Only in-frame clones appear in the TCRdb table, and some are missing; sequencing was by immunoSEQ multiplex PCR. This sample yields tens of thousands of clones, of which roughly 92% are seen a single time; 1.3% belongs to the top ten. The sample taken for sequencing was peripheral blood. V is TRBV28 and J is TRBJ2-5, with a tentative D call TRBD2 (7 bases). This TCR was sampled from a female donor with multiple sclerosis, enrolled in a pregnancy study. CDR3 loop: CASSLRGGETQYF. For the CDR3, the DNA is TGTGCCAGCAGTTTAAGGGGGGGGGAGACCCAGTACTTC.